This TCR beta chain is from a study of blood T cells in healthy people across ages. As for the study in general: Per two T cells, template switching captured roughly one barcoded beta molecule. Regarding the study as a whole: Older age coincided with a roughly linear decline in TCR beta diversity per million T cells. The donors' CMV status was not determined, possibly confounding changes in expanded clonotypes.

Comment on this clonotype: Antigen specificity is unknown.

This CDR3 is 16 amino acids long. Between the trimmed V and J ends, which lost 1 base and 1 base, there was a span of 12 bases. The germline V gene encodes CDR1 SGHRS and CDR2 YFSETQ. A second 7 to 11 cycle PCR used barcoded and J-beta primers. In TCRdb, the 5' RACE reads were re-called with MiXCR into one record per CDR3 protein. The sample carries roughly 730,000 distinct CDR3 sequences, roughly three fifths recorded once. This clonotype originated in a man aged 35 to 55 in good health. The sample taken for sequencing was blood. The V and J genes are TRBV5-1 and TRBJ1-5; D possibly corresponds to TRBD1 (5 bases). The CDR3 spells CASSLWGLESNQPQHF. Written as DNA, the CDR3 is TGCGCCAGCAGCTTGTGGGGACTTGAGAGCAATCAGCCCCAGCATTTT.